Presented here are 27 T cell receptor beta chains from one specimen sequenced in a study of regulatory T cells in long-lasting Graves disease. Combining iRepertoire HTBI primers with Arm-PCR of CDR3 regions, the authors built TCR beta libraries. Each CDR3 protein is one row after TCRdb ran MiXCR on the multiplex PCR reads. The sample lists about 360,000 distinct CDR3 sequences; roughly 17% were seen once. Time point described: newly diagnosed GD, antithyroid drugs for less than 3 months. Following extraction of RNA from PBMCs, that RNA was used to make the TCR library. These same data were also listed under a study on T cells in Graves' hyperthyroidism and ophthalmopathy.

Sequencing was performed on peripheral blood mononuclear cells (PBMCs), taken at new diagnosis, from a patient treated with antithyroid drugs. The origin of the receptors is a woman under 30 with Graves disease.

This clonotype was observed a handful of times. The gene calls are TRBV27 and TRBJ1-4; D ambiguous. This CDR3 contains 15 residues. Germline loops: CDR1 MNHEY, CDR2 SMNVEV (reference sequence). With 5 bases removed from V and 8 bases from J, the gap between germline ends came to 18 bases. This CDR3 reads CASSPIPAVWEKLFF. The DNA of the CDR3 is TGTGCCAGCAGTCCTATTCCGGCCGTTTGGGAAAAACTGTTTTTT.

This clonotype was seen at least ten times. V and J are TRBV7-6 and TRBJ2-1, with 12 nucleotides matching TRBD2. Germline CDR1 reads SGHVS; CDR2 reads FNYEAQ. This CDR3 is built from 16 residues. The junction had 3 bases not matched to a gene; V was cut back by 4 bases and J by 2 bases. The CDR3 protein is CASSSSSGRAYNEQFF. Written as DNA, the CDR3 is TGTGCCAGCAGCTCTTCTAGCGGGAGGGCCTACAATGAGCAGTTCTTC.

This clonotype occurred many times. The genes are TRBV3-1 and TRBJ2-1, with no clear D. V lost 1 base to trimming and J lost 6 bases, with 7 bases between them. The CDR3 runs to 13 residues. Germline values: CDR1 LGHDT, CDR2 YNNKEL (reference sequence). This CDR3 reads CASSQVFGNEQFF. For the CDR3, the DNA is TGTGCCAGCAGCCAAGTATTTGGCAATGAGCAGTTCTTC.

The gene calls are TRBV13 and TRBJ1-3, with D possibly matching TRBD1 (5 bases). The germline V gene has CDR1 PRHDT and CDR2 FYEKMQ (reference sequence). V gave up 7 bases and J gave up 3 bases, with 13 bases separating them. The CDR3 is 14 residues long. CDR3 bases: TGTGCCAGCACGACTGGGGGAGTTGGAAACACCATATATTTT. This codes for CASTTGGVGNTIYF. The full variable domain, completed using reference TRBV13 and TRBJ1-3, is AAGVIQSPRHLIKEKRETATLKCYPIPRHDTVYWYQQGPGQDPQFLISFYEKMQSDKGSIPDRFSAQQFSDYHSELNMSSLELGDSALYFCASTTGGVGNTIYFGEGSWLTVV.

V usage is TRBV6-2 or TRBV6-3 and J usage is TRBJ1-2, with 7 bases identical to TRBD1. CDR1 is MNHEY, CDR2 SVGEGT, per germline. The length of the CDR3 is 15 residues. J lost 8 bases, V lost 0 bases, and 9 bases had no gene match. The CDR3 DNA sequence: TGTGCCAGCAGTTACTCCAGAGACAGGGTACAAGGCTACACCTTC. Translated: CASSYSRDRVQGYTF.

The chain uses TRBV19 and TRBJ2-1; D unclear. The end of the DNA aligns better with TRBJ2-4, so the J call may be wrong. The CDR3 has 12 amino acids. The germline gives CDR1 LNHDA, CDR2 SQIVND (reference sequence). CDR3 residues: CATRRPLGIQYF. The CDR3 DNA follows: TGTGCCACTCGACGCCCGCTCGGCATTCAGTACTTC.

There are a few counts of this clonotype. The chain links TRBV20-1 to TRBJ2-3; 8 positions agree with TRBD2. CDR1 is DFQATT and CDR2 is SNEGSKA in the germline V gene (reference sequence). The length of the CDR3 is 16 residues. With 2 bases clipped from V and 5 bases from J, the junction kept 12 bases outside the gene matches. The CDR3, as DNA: TGCAGTGCTAGACGTATAGCCGGGGGGGCTGGAGATACGCAGTATTTT. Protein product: CSARRIAGGAGDTQYF.

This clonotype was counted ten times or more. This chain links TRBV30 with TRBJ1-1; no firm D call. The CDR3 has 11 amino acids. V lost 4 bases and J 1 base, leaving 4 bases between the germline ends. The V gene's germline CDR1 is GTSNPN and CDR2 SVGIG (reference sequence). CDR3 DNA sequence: TGTGCCTGGACTAGGAACACTGAAGCTTTCTTT. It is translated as CAWTRNTEAFF.

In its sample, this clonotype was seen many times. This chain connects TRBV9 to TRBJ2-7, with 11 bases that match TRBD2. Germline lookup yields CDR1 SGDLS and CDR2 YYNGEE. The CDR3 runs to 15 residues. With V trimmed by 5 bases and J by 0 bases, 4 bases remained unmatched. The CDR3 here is CASSTGTSGSYEQYF. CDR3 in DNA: TGTGCCAGCAGTACCGGGACTAGCGGCTCCTACGAGCAGTACTTC.

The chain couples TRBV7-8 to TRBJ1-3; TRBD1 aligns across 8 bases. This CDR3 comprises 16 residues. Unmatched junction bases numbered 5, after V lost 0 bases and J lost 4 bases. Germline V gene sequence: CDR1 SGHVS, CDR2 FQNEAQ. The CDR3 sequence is CASSLAGQGSGNTIYF. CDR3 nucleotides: TGTGCCAGCAGCTTAGCCGGACAGGGATCCGGAAACACCATATATTTT.

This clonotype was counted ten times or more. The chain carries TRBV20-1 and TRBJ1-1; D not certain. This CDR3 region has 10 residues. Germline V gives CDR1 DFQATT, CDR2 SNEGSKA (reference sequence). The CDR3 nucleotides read TGCACCCCAGAGGACGGGAAAGCTTTCTTT. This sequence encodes CTPEDGKAFF.

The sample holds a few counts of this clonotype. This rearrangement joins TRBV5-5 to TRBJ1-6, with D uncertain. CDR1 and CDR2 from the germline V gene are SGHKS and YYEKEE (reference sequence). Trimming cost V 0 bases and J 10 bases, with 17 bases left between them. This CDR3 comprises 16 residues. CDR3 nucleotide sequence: TGTGCCAGCAGCTTGGCGAGAAGCGGGGTCAGGTCACCCCTCCACTTT. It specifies CASSLARSGVRSPLHF.

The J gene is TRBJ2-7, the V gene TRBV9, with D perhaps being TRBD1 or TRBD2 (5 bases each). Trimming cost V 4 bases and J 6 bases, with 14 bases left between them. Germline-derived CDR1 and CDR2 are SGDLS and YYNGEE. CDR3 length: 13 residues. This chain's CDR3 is CASSPRPGTEQYF. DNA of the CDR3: TGTGCCAGCAGCCCCAGACCAGGGACCGAGCAGTACTTC. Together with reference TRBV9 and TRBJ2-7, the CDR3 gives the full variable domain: DSGVTQTPKHLITATGQRVTLRCSPRSGDLSVYWYQQSLDQGLQFLIQYYNGEERAKGNILERFSAQQFPDLHSELNLSSLELGDSALYFCASSPRPGTEQYFGPGTRLTVT.

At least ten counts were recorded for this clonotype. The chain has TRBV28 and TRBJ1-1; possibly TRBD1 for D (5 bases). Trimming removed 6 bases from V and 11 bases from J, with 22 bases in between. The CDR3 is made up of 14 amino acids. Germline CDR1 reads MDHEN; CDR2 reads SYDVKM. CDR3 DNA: TGTGCCAGCAGCCAAAAGTCCGGGGGTCGAGTGGCTTTCTTT. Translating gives CASSQKSGGRVAFF. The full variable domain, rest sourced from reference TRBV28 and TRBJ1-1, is DVKVTQSSRYLVKRTGEKVFLECVQDMDHENMFWYRQDPGLGLRLIYFSYDVKMKEKGDIPEGYSVSREKKERFSLILESASTNQTSMYLCASSQKSGGRVAFFGQGTRLTVV.

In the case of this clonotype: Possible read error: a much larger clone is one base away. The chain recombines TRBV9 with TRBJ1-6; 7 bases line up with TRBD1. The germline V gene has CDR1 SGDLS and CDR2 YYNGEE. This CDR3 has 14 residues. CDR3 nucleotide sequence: TGTGCCAGCAGCGTAGGGGCAGGGGGATCACCCCCCCACTTT. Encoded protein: CASSVGAGGSPPHF.

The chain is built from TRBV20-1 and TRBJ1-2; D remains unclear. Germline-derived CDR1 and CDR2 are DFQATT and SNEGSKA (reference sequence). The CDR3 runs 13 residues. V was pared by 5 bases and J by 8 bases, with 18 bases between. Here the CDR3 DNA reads TGCAGTGCTCCGACGGGAGGCCGGGGAGGCTACACCTTC. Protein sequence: CSAPTGGRGGYTF.

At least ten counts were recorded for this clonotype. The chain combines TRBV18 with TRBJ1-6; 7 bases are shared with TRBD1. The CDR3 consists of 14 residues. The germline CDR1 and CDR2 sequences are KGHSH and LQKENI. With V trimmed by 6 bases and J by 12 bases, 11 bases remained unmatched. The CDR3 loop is CASSSGTVYEPLHF. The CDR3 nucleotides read TGTGCCAGCTCGTCCGGGACAGTGTATGAACCCCTCCACTTT.

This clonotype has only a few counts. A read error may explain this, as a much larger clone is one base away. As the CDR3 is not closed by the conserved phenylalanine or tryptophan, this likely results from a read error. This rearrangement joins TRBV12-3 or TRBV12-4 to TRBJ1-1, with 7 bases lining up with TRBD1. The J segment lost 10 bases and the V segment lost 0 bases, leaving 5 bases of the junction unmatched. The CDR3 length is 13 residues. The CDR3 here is CASSLARDRGAFS. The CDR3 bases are TGTGCCAGCAGTTTAGCGCGGGACAGAGGAGCTTTCTCT.

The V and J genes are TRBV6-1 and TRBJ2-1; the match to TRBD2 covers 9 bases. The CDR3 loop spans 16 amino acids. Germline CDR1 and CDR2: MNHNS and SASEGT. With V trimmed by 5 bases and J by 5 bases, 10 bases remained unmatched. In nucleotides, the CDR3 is TGTGCCAGCAGTAGACCGCTAGCGGGGACAAACAATGAGCAGTTCTTC. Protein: CASSRPLAGTNNEQFF.

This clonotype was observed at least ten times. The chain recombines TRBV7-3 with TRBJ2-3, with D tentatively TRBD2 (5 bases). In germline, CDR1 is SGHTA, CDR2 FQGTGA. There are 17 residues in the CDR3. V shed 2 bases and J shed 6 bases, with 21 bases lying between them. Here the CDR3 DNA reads TGTGCCAGCAGCTTACGAATGCGCGGGCAGGTTGGGGATACGCAGTATTTT. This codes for CASSLRMRGQVGDTQYF.

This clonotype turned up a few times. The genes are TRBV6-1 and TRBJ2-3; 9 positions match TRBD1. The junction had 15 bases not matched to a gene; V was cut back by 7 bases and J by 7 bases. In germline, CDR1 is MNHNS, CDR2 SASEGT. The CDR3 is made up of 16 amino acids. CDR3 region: CASIPPQGQGQNTQYF. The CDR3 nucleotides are TGTGCCAGCATCCCCCCCCAGGGACAGGGTCAGAATACGCAGTATTTT.

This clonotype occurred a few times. The CDR3 region is CASSTVGRGLSSYNSPLHF. CDR3 nucleotide sequence: TGTGCCAGCAGCACTGTCGGCAGGGGTTTAAGCTCCTATAATTCACCCCTCCACTTT. This sequence joins TRBV12-3 or TRBV12-4 and TRBJ1-6; D might be TRBD1 (6 bases). This CDR3 spans 19 amino acids. Trimming removed 6 bases from V and 0 bases from J, with 21 bases in between.

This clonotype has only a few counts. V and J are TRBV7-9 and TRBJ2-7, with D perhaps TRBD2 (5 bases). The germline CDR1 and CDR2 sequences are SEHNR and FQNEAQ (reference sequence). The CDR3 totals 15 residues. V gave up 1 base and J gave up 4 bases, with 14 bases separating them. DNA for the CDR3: TGTGCCAGCAGCTTAGGAGGGTTCATCCAATACGAGCAGTACTTC. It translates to CASSLGGFIQYEQYF. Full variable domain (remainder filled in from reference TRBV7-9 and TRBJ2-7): DTGVSQNPRHKITKRGQNVTFRCDPISEHNRLYWYRQTLGQGPEFLTYFQNEAQLEKSRLLSDRFSAERPKGSFSTLEIQRTEQGDSAMYLCASSLGGFIQYEQYFGPGTRLTVT.

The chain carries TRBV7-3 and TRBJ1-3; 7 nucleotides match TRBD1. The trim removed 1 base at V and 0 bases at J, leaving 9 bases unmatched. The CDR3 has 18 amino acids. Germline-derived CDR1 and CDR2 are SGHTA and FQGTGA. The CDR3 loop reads CASSLRIAGDSSGNTIYF. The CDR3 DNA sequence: TGTGCCAGCAGCTTAAGGATAGCGGGGGACAGCTCTGGAAACACCATATATTTT.

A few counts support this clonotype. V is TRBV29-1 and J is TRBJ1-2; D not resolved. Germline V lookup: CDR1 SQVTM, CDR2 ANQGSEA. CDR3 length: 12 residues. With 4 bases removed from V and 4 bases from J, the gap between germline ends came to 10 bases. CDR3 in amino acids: CSVVEGFYGYTF. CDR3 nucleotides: TGCAGCGTTGTAGAGGGATTCTATGGCTACACCTTC.

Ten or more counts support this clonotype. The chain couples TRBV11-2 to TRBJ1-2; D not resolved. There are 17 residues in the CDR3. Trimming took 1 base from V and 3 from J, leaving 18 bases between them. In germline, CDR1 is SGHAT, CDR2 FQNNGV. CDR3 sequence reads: CASSLGRREEFHYGYTF. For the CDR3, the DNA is TGTGCCAGCAGCTTAGGGCGGCGAGAGGAGTTTCACTATGGCTACACCTTC.

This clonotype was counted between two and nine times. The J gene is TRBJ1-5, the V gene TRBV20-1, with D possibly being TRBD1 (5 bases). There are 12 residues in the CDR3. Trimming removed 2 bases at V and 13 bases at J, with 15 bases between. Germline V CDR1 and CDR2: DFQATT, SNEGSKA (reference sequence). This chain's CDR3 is CSARSGAGLQHF. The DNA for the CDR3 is TGCAGTGCTAGATCCGGCGCAGGGCTTCAGCATTTT.